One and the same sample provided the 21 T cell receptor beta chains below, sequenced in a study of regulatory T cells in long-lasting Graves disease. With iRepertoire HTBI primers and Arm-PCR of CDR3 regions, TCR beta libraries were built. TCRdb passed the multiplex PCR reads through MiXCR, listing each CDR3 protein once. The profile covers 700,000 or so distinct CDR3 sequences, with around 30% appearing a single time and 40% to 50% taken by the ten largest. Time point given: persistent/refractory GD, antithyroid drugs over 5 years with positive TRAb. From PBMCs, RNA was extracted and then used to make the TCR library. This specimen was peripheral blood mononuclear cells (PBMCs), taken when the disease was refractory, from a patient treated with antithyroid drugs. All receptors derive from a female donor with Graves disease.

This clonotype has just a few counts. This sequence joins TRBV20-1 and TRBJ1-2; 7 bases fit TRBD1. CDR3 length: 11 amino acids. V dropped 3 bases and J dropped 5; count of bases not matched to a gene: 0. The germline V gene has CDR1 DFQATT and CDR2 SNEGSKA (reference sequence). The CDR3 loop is CSARTGYGYTF. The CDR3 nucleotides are TGCAGTGCTAGGACAGGGTATGGCTACACCTTC.

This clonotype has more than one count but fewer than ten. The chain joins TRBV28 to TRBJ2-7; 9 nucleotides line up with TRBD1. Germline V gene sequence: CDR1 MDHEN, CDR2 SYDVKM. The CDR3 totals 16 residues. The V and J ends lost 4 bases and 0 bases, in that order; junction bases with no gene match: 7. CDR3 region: CASSSPTTGGSYEQYF. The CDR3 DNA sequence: TGTGCCAGCAGTTCCCCCACGACAGGGGGCTCCTACGAGCAGTACTTC. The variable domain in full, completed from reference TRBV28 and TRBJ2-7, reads DVKVTQSSRYLVKRTGEKVFLECVQDMDHENMFWYRQDPGLGLRLIYFSYDVKMKEKGDIPEGYSVSREKKERFSLILESASTNQTSMYLCASSSPTTGGSYEQYFGPGTRLTVT.

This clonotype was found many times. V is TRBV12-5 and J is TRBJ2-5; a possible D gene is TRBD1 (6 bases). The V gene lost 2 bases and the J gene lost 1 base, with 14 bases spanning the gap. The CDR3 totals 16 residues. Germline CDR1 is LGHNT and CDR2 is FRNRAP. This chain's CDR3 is CASGLPSPGVQETQYF. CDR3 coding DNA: TGTGCTAGTGGTTTGCCTTCCCCAGGGGTCCAAGAGACCCAGTACTTC. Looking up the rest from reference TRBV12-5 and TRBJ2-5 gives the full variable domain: DARVTQTPRHKVTEMGQEVTMRCQPILGHNTVFWYRQTMMQGLELLAYFRNRAPLDDSGMPKDRFSAEMPDATLATLKIQPSEPRDSAVYFCASGLPSPGVQETQYFGPGTRLLVL.

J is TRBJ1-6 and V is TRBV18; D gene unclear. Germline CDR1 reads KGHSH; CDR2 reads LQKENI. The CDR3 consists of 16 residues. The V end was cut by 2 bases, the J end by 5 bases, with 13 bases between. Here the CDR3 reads CASSPRAQSNNSPLHF. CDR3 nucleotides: TGTGCCAGCTCACCAAGAGCACAGTCGAATAATTCACCCCTCCACTTT.

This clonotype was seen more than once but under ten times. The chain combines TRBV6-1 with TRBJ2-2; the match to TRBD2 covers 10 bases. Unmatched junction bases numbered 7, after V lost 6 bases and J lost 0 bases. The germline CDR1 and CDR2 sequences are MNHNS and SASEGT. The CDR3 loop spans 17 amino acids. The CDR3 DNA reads TGTGCCAGCAGAGGCAAACTAGCGGGAACGAACACCGGGGAGCTGTTTTTT. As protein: CASRGKLAGTNTGELFF.

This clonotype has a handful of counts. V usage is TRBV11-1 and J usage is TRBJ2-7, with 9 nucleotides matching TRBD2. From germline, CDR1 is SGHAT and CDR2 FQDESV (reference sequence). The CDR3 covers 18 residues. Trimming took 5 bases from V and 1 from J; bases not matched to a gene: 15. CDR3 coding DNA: TGTGCCAGCAGCAAGAGGGTTAGCGGGAGATGGAGTTCCTACGAGCAGTACTTC. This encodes CASSKRVSGRWSSYEQYF.

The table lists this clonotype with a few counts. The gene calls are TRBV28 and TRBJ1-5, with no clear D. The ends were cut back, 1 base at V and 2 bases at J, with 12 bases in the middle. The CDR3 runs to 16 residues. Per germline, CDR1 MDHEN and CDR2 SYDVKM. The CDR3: CASSLLSAGGNQPQHF. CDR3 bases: TGTGCCAGCAGTTTATTGTCCGCCGGGGGCAATCAGCCCCAGCATTTT.

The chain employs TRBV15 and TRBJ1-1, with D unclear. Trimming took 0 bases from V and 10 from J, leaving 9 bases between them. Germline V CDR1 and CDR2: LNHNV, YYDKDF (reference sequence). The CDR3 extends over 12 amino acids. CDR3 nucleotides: TGTGCCACCAGCAGAGACCGCATTGCAGCTTTCTTT. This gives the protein CATSRDRIAAFF.

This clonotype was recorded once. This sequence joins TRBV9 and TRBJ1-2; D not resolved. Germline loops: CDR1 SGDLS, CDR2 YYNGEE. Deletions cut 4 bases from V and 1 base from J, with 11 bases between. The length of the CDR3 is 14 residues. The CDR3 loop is CASSPGRHNYGYTF. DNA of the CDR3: TGTGCCAGCAGCCCGGGAAGGCATAACTATGGCTACACCTTC.

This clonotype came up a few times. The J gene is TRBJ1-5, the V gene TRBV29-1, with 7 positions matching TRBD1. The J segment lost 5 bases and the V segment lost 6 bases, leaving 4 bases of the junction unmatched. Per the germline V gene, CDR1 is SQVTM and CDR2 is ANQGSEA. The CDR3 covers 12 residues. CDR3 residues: CSVGTEYQPQHF. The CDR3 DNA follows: TGCAGCGTAGGGACAGAATATCAGCCCCAGCATTTT.

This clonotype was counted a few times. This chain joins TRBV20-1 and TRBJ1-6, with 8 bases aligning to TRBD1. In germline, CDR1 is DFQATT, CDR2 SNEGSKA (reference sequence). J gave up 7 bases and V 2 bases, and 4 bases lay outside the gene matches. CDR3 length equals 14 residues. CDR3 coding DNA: TGCAGTGCTAGACAGGGGGCGCGCAATTCACCCCTCCACTTT. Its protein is CSARQGARNSPLHF.

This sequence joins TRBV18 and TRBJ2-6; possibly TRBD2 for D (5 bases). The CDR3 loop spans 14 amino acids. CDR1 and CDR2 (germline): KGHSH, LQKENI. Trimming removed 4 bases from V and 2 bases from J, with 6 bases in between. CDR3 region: CASSQEAGANVLTF. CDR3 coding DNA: TGTGCCAGCTCACAGGAGGCTGGGGCCAACGTCCTGACTTTC.

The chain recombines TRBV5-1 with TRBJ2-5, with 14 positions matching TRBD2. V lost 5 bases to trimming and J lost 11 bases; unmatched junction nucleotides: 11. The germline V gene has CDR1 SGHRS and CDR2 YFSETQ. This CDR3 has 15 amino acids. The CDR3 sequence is CASSSTSGRAEEQYF. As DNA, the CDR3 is TGCGCCAGCAGTTCGACTAGCGGGAGGGCTGAAGAGCAGTACTTC.

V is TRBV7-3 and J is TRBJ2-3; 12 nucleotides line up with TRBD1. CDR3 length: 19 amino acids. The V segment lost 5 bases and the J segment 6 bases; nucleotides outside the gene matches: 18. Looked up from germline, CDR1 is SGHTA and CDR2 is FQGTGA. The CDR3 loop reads CASSPVAGQGALKTDTQYF. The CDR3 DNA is TGTGCCAGCAGCCCCGTAGCGGGACAGGGGGCCCTGAAGACCGATACGCAGTATTTT.

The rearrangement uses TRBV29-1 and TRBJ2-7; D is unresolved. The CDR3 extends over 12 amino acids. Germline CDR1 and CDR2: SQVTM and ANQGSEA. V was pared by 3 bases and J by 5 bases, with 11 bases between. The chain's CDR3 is CSVEGKSDEQYF. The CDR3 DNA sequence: TGCAGCGTTGAGGGCAAATCCGACGAGCAGTACTTC.

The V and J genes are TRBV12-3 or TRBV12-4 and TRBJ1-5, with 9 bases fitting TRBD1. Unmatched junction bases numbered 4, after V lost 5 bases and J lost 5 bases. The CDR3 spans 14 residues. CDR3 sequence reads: CASSRDRVHQPQHF. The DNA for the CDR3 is TGTGCCAGCAGTAGGGACAGGGTGCATCAGCCCCAGCATTTT.

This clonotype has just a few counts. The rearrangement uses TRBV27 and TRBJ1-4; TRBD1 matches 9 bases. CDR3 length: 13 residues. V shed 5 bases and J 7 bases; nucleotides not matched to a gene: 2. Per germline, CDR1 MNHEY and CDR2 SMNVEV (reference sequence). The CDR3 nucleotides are TGTGCCAGCAGTCGACAGGGGGTTGAAAAACTGTTTTTT. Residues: CASSRQGVEKLFF.

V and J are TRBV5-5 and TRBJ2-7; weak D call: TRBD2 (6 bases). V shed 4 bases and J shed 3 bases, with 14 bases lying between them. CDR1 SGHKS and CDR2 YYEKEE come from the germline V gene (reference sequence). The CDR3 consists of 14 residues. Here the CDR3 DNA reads TGTGCCAGCAGCGCCGGGAGTTGGGGCTACGAGCAGTACTTC. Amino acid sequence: CASSAGSWGYEQYF. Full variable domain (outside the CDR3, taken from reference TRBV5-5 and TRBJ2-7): DAGVTQSPTHLIKTRGQQVTLRCSPISGHKSVSWYQQVLGQGPQFIFQYYEKEERGRGNFPDRFSARQFPNYSSELNVNALLLGDSALYLCASSAGSWGYEQYFGPGTRLTVT.

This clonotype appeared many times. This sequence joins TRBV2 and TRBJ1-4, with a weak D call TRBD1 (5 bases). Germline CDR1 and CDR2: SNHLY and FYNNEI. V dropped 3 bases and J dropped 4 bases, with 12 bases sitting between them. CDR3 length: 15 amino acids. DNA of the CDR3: TGTGCCAGCAGTGACAGACGGGGGGGTAATGAAAAACTGTTTTTT. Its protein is CASSDRRGGNEKLFF.

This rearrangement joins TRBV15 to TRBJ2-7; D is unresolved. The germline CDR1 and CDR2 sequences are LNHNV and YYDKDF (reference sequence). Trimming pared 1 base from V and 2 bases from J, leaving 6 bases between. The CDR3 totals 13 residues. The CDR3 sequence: CATSRAVTYEQYF. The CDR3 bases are TGTGCCACCAGCAGAGCAGTTACCTACGAGCAGTACTTC.

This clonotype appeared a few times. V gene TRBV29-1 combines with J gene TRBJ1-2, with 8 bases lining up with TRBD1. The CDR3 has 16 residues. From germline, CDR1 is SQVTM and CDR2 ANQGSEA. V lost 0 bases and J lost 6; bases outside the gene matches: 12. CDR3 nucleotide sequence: TGCAGCGTTGAAGACTTGGGAGGCAGGGGGCGCAATGGCTACACCTTC. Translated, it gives CSVEDLGGRGRNGYTF.